Listed here are 17 T cell receptor beta chains from one sample, sequenced in a study of cytomegalovirus exposure and HLA in healthy donors. The PCR ran on 60 Vbeta and 13 Jbeta primers. The repertoire was sequenced with immunoSEQ multiplex PCR; TCRdb's copy has only in-frame clones and lacks some. The table shows roughly 200,000 clones, with 80% to 90% occurring only once. The material sequenced was PBMCs. These receptors all come from a woman in her 30s in good health and CMV-seronegative.

The genes are TRBV10-3 and TRBJ2-1; 10 nucleotides align to TRBD2. The CDR3 covers 15 residues. Germline V gene lookup returns CDR1 ENHRY and CDR2 SYGVKD. The V gene end was trimmed by 11 bases and the J gene end by 9 bases; junction bases not matched to a gene: 16. The CDR3 spells CAASRAGGDIIEQFF. The CDR3 DNA follows: TGTGCCGCAAGTAGAGCGGGGGGGGATATAATTGAGCAGTTCTTC.

The chain couples TRBV7-6 to TRBJ2-3; TRBD2 matches 14 bases. The CDR3 has 18 residues. In germline, CDR1 is SGHVS, CDR2 FNYEAQ. V lost 4 bases to trimming and J lost 1 base; unmatched junction nucleotides: 7. CDR3 coding DNA: TGTGCCAGCAGCTCGGGACTAGCGGGAGTTCCGGGCACAGATACGCAGTATTTT. Protein sequence: CASSSGLAGVPGTDTQYF.

The chain carries TRBV7-9 and TRBJ1-2, with a weak D call TRBD1 (5 bases). This CDR3 has 15 residues. V was clipped by 1 base and J by 3 bases, with 12 bases between them. CDR1 and CDR2 from the germline V gene are SEHNR and FQNEAQ (reference sequence). CDR3 sequence (DNA): TGTGCCAGCAGCTTAGGCCCGGGGGGGGACTATGGCTACACCTTC. Translating it yields CASSLGPGGDYGYTF. Full variable domain (missing parts from reference TRBV7-9 and TRBJ1-2): DTGVSQNPRHKITKRGQNVTFRCDPISEHNRLYWYRQTLGQGPEFLTYFQNEAQLEKSRLLSDRFSAERPKGSFSTLEIQRTEQGDSAMYLCASSLGPGGDYGYTFGSGTRLTVV.

The chain employs TRBV7-9 and TRBJ1-2; the match to TRBD1 covers 9 bases. J was trimmed by 4 bases and V by 4 bases; bases with no gene match: 7. Per the germline V gene, CDR1 is SEHNR and CDR2 is FQNEAQ (reference sequence). The CDR3 spans 15 residues. The CDR3 loop is CASSSGQGPIYGYTF. The CDR3 coding sequence is TGTGCCAGCAGCTCGGGACAGGGCCCCATCTATGGCTACACCTTC. The full variable domain, rest sourced from reference TRBV7-9 and TRBJ1-2, is DTGVSQNPRHKITKRGQNVTFRCDPISEHNRLYWYRQTLGQGPEFLTYFQNEAQLEKSRLLSDRFSAERPKGSFSTLEIQRTEQGDSAMYLCASSSGQGPIYGYTFGSGTRLTVV.

The V and J genes are TRBV2 and TRBJ2-7, with no clear D. CDR3 size: 12 residues. Between the trimmed V and J ends, which lost 0 bases and 6 bases, there was a span of 6 bases. Germline-derived CDR1 and CDR2 are SNHLY and FYNNEI. The CDR3 sequence: CASSEARFEQYF. The CDR3 DNA is TGTGCCAGCAGTGAAGCCAGATTCGAGCAGTACTTC.

This chain connects TRBV21-1 to TRBJ2-3; TRBD1 is the table's D call and was not checked against the DNA. TRBV21-1 is a recognized pseudogene. The CDR3 runs to 15 residues. For the CDR3, the DNA is TGTGCCAGCAGCAAATTGAACAGTAGCACAGATACGCAGTATTTT. Translation: CASSKLNSSTDTQYF.

The chain is built from TRBV19 and TRBJ2-3; 9 bases align to TRBD2. Trimming took 9 bases from V and 1 from J; bases not matched to a gene: 11. The CDR3 spans 16 residues. Germline CDR1 and CDR2: LNHDA and SQIVND (reference sequence). CDR3: CASSVGASGGTDTQYF. The DNA for the CDR3 is TGTGCCAGCTCGGTGGGGGCTAGCGGGGGCACAGATACGCAGTATTTT.

V is TRBV10-3 and J is TRBJ2-6; the D gene is possibly TRBD1 (5 bases). This CDR3 spans 15 amino acids. Germline V gene lookup returns CDR1 ENHRY and CDR2 SYGVKD. Trimming stripped 5 bases from V and 2 bases from J, with 10 bases between. The CDR3, as DNA: TGTGCCATCAGTTTTGCCAGGGCTGGGGCCAACGTCCTGACTTTC. Amino acids: CAISFARAGANVLTF.

In regard to this clone: Other DNA sequences in the same sample also yield this CDR3. The rearrangement uses TRBV18 and TRBJ2-2; D ambiguous. The CDR3 sequence is 14 residues long. The germline gives CDR1 KGHSH, CDR2 LQKENI. The V end was cut by 2 bases, the J end by 4 bases, with 8 bases between. The CDR3 coding sequence is TGTGCCAGCTCACCAAGAGGAACCACCGGGGAGCTGTTTTTT. Its protein is CASSPRGTTGELFF.

The chain is built from TRBV19 and TRBJ1-5; 10 positions agree with TRBD1. The CDR3 totals 15 residues. Germline CDR1 is LNHDA and CDR2 is SQIVND (reference sequence). Unmatched junction bases numbered 5, after V lost 4 bases and J lost 5 bases. CDR3 nucleotides: TGTGCCAGTAGTACCCGGACAGGGGGAGATCAGCCCCAGCATTTT. This translates into CASSTRTGGDQPQHF.

V and J are TRBV5-6 and TRBJ2-7; the D gene is possibly TRBD2 (6 bases). The CDR3 has 19 amino acids. Between the trimmed V and J ends, which lost 0 bases and 5 bases, there was a span of 27 bases. Germline V gene sequence: CDR1 SGHDT, CDR2 YYEEEE. Here the CDR3 reads CASSLDAGFRRRVDDEQYF. The CDR3 DNA follows: TGTGCCAGCAGCTTGGACGCGGGCTTCCGGCGGAGGGTGGACGACGAGCAGTACTTC. The entire variable domain, with the rest obtained from reference TRBV5-6 and TRBJ2-7, is as follows: DAGVTQSPTHLIKTRGQQVTLRCSPKSGHDTVSWYQQALGQGPQFIFQYYEEEERQRGNFPDRFSGHQFPNYSSELNVNALLLGDSALYLCASSLDAGFRRRVDDEQYFGPGTRLTVT.

The chain recombines TRBV15 with TRBJ2-3, with D maybe TRBD2 (5 bases). Trimming pared 0 bases from V and 0 bases from J, leaving 10 bases between. This CDR3 has 16 amino acids. CDR1 is LNHNV and CDR2 is YYDKDF in the germline V gene (reference sequence). DNA of the CDR3: TGTGCCACCAGCAGAGATCGGCGGGCCAGCACAGATACGCAGTATTTT. This gives the protein CATSRDRRASTDTQYF.

V usage is TRBV5-4 and J usage is TRBJ2-7; D possibly corresponds to TRBD2 (6 bases). V was cut by 3 bases and J by 4 bases, with 14 bases left in between. Germline lookup yields CDR1 SGHNT and CDR2 YYREEE (reference sequence). The CDR3 extends over 14 amino acids. Written as DNA, the CDR3 is TGTGCCAGCAGCTGGGAGGACATGGATTACGAGCAGTACTTC. Amino acid sequence: CASSWEDMDYEQYF.

This chain joins TRBV9 and TRBJ2-7; the D gene is possibly TRBD1 (5 bases). The germline V and J ends were trimmed by 4 bases and 6 bases, with 17 bases remaining between them. CDR3 size: 14 residues. Germline V lookup: CDR1 SGDLS, CDR2 YYNGEE. As DNA, the CDR3 is TGTGCCAGCAGCAACCCCAGTGGGGCCTCCGAGCAGTACTTC. Translation gives CASSNPSGASEQYF.

In nucleotides, the CDR3 is TGTGCCAGCAGTACTCCAGGTCCCTCCAGGGAAAAACTGTTTTTT. This codes for CASSTPGPSREKLFF. This chain links TRBV28 with TRBJ1-4; D uncertain. Per the germline V gene, CDR1 is MDHEN and CDR2 is SYDVKM. V was clipped by 5 bases and J by 8 bases, with 18 bases between them. CDR3 length: 15 residues.

V gene TRBV7-6 combines with J gene TRBJ2-7; TRBD1 might be the D (5 bases). There are 15 residues in the CDR3. Trimming took off 5 bases at V and 2 bases at J, with 16 bases between the two ends. CDR1 is SGHVS and CDR2 is FNYEAQ in the germline V gene. This CDR3 reads CASSPSWGRAYEQYF. In DNA, the CDR3 is TGTGCCAGCAGCCCGAGCTGGGGCAGGGCCTACGAGCAGTACTTC.

This clone is a singleton in its sample. The rearrangement links TRBV5-1 to TRBJ2-2; perhaps TRBD2 as D (7 bases). The CDR3 has 16 amino acids. Germline V CDR1 and CDR2: SGHRS, YFSETQ. V was pared by 0 bases and J by 4 bases, with 13 bases between. The CDR3 nucleotides are TGCGCCAGCAGCTTGGACGGGGGGCGCGCCACCGGGGAGCTGTTTTTT. Encoded protein: CASSLDGGRATGELFF.